The 22 T cell receptor beta chains below were found in one sample sequenced in a study of T-cell memory formation after mild COVID-19. Via MiXCR, TCRdb re-called the 5' RACE reads, giving one row per CDR3 protein. The table lists about 560,000 distinct CDR3 sequences, around 16% of them singletons, with about 8.1% in the top ten. The sample taken for sequencing was PBMCs or a T cell subset sorted from them (not recorded which). The receptors stem from an adult woman who had mild COVID-19 (a few samples of this study predate the infection). Cell type and time point are not known.

This clonotype has more than one count but fewer than ten. This sequence joins TRBV18 and TRBJ2-3; D not resolved. The CDR3 covers 15 residues. Trimming shortened V by 3 bases and J by 5 bases, and 15 bases separated the two germline ends. CDR1 and CDR2 from the germline V gene are KGHSH and LQKENI. CDR3: CASSPSDQTQDTQYF. The CDR3 DNA is TGTGCCAGCTCACCGAGCGACCAAACCCAAGATACGCAGTATTTT.

This clonotype was seen just once. The chain combines TRBV18 with TRBJ1-5; D uncertain. Germline V gene sequence: CDR1 KGHSH, CDR2 LQKENI. The CDR3 is made up of 13 amino acids. Trimming left V 2 bases short and J 3 bases short, with 5 bases between. This CDR3 reads CASSPVNNQPQHF. CDR3 nucleotide sequence: TGTGCCAGCTCACCAGTAAACAATCAGCCCCAGCATTTT.

The V call is TRBV7-9, the J call TRBJ2-1, with D perhaps given as TRBD1 or TRBD2 (5 bases each). The CDR3 has 16 residues. The V end was cut by 1 base, the J end by 6 bases, with 16 bases between. Germline V gives CDR1 SEHNR, CDR2 FQNEAQ (reference sequence). Here the CDR3 reads CASSLDGTPRGNEQFF. The CDR3 DNA is TGTGCCAGCAGCTTAGATGGGACCCCACGGGGCAATGAGCAGTTCTTC.

V gene TRBV27 combines with J gene TRBJ2-5; D is uncertain. Germline CDR1 and CDR2: MNHEY and SMNVEV (reference sequence). CDR3 length: 14 residues. V was pared by 11 bases and J by 5 bases, with 21 bases between. The CDR3 DNA follows: TGTGCCTCAGCGCTCCCCCTCTATAAGGAGACCCAGTACTTC. As protein: CASALPLYKETQYF.

The gene calls are TRBV5-1 and TRBJ2-7, with D unresolved. V lost 2 bases, J lost 2 bases, and 11 bases lay in between. This CDR3 has 14 amino acids. The germline gives CDR1 SGHRS, CDR2 YFSETQ. DNA for the CDR3: TGCGCCAGCAGCTTAGCCCTCTTTCCCTACGAGCAGTACTTC. This codes for CASSLALFPYEQYF.

Written as DNA, the CDR3 is TGCGCCAGCAGCCAAGCGGTGGTGGAGACCCAGTACTTC. Translated, it gives CASSQAVVETQYF. The J gene is TRBJ2-5, the V gene TRBV4-1; D is unclear. V was clipped by 1 base and J by 5 bases, with 8 bases between them. Germline V CDR1 and CDR2: MGHRA, YSYEKL. This CDR3 is 13 amino acids long.

For the CDR3, the DNA is TGTGCCAGCAGACGGACTAGCGGGAGAGATACGCAGTATTTT. It codes for CASRRTSGRDTQYF. The chain uses TRBV2 and TRBJ2-3; 13 bases agree with TRBD2. Germline trimming cut 6 bases from V and 5 bases from J; bases unmatched to any gene: 2. The germline gives CDR1 SNHLY, CDR2 FYNNEI. The CDR3 sequence is 14 residues long.

In its sample, this clonotype was seen a few times. The chain has TRBV19 and TRBJ1-5; D might be TRBD1 (5 bases). Germline CDR1 LNHDA, CDR2 SQIVND (reference sequence). V gave up 1 base and J gave up 3 bases, with 7 bases separating them. The CDR3 consists of 14 residues. CDR3 coding DNA: TGTGCCAGTAGTATAGCACAGGTCAATCAGCCCCAGCATTTT. Protein: CASSIAQVNQPQHF.

The rearrangement uses TRBV20-1 and TRBJ2-3; 9 bases agree with TRBD2. The CDR3 extends over 15 amino acids. Germline lookup yields CDR1 DFQATT and CDR2 SNEGSKA (reference sequence). The V and J ends lost 6 bases and 4 bases, in that order; junction bases with no gene match: 11. CDR3 nucleotide sequence: TGCAGTGCCGAGACGGCGGGGGGGCCAGCAGATACGCAGTATTTT. This encodes CSAETAGGPADTQYF.

In this sample, this clonotype turned up a few times. The chain joins TRBV3-1 to TRBJ2-1, with D unclear. Per the germline V gene, CDR1 is LGHDT and CDR2 is YNNKEL (reference sequence). Trimming took off 4 bases at V and 8 bases at J, with 12 bases between the two ends. The CDR3 contains 13 residues. CDR3 bases: TGTGCCAGCAGCCCCCCCGGCGTGTATGAGCAGTTCTTC. This encodes CASSPPGVYEQFF.

The chain uses TRBV18 and TRBJ2-2; 8 nucleotides match TRBD1. The CDR3 runs 16 residues. Germline CDR1 reads KGHSH; CDR2 reads LQKENI. Trimming cost V 3 bases and J 0 bases; bases outside gene matches: 3. CDR3 DNA sequence: TGTGCCAGCTCACCCACAGGGGGAGCGAACACCGGGGAGCTGTTTTTT. It translates to CASSPTGGANTGELFF.

V is TRBV7-9 and J is TRBJ2-1; no reliable D call. Trimming removed 2 bases at V and 5 bases at J, with 10 bases between. There are 14 residues in the CDR3. The germline CDR1 and CDR2 sequences are SEHNR and FQNEAQ (reference sequence). CDR3 amino acids: CASSLSVANNEQFF. The CDR3 DNA reads TGTGCCAGCAGCTTAAGTGTTGCGAACAATGAGCAGTTCTTC.

This chain connects TRBV4-3 to TRBJ2-3, with a weak D call TRBD2 (6 bases). Trimming shortened V by 1 base and J by 8 bases, and 16 bases separated the two germline ends. CDR1 and CDR2 (germline): LGHNA, YSLEER. This CDR3 is 15 amino acids long. The CDR3 coding sequence is TGCGCCAGCAGCCAAGTGGCGGGAAACGGAGGTACGCAGTATTTT. This gives the protein CASSQVAGNGGTQYF.

The table lists this clonotype with a few counts. CDR3 region: CASSETQGSTDTQYF. DNA of the CDR3: TGTGCCAGCAGTGAGACACAGGGTAGCACAGATACGCAGTATTTT. The chain carries TRBV2 and TRBJ2-3; perhaps TRBD1 as D (6 bases). Germline V gene lookup returns CDR1 SNHLY and CDR2 FYNNEI. Trimming removed 3 bases from V and 0 bases from J, with 10 bases in between. This CDR3 is 15 amino acids long.

This clonotype was seen a few times. The V gene is TRBV7-2, the J gene TRBJ2-3, with D unclear. Germline V gene sequence: CDR1 SGHTA, CDR2 FQGNSA. Trimming took 2 bases from V and 2 from J, leaving 5 bases between them. The length of the CDR3 is 13 residues. CDR3: CASSLFDTDTQYF. For the CDR3, the DNA is TGTGCCAGCAGCTTATTCGACACAGATACGCAGTATTTT. The whole variable domain, remainder taken from reference TRBV7-2 and TRBJ2-3, is GAGVSQSPSNKVTEKGKDVELRCDPISGHTALYWYRQSLGQGLEFLIYFQGNSAPDKSGLPSDRFSAERTGGSVSTLTIQRTQQEDSAVYLCASSLFDTDTQYFGPGTRLTVL.

This clonotype was seen repeatedly, ten times or more. The rearrangement links TRBV6-2 or TRBV6-3 to TRBJ2-2; unclear D gene. The V and J ends lost 6 bases and 2 bases respectively, with 10 bases between them. CDR1 is MNHEY and CDR2 is SVGEGT in the germline V gene. The CDR3 is made up of 14 amino acids. The CDR3 sequence is CASRSQLNTGELFF. The DNA for the CDR3 is TGTGCCAGCAGATCACAACTCAACACCGGGGAGCTGTTTTTT.

The gene calls are TRBV19 and TRBJ2-7; 9 bases agree with TRBD1. Germline CDR1 and CDR2: LNHDA and SQIVND (reference sequence). V lost 6 bases and J lost 3; bases outside the gene matches: 9. The CDR3 extends over 15 amino acids. CDR3 in amino acids: CASRPAGTGIYEQYF. DNA of the CDR3: TGTGCCAGTAGACCCGCCGGGACAGGGATCTACGAGCAGTACTTC. Together with reference TRBV19 and TRBJ2-7, the CDR3 gives the full variable domain: DGGITQSPKYLFRKEGQNVTLSCEQNLNHDAMYWYRQDPGQGLRLIYYSQIVNDFQKGDIAEGYSVSREKKESFPLTVTSAQKNPTAFYLCASRPAGTGIYEQYFGPGTRLTVT.

About this clonotype: The junction differs from germline at one of its ends, possibly a read error. This chain links TRBV5-6 with TRBJ1-5, with 12 bases fitting TRBD1. Germline V CDR1 and CDR2: SGHDT, YYEEEE. The CDR3 spans 18 residues. CDR3 DNA: TGTGCCAGCAGCTATGCCCGGGACAGGGGGCATAGCGATCAGCCCCAGCATTTT. Amino acid sequence: CASSYARDRGHSDQPQHF.

This clonotype has a handful of counts. V and J are TRBV4-2 and TRBJ2-1; 11 nucleotides agree with TRBD2. Trimming removed 0 bases from V and 6 bases from J; junction bases left unmatched: 4. Germline V CDR1 and CDR2: LGHNA, YNFKEQ. This CDR3 region has 16 residues. The CDR3 here is CASSQDFSGGANEQFF. In DNA form, the CDR3 reads TGTGCCAGCAGCCAAGATTTTAGCGGGGGGGCCAATGAGCAGTTCTTC.

V and J are TRBV20-1 and TRBJ2-3, with TRBD2 matching over 10 bases. The CDR3 covers 15 residues. Germline V gene lookup returns CDR1 DFQATT and CDR2 SNEGSKA (reference sequence). The ends lost 6 bases at V and 2 bases at J; junction bases unmatched: 8. The CDR3 coding sequence is TGCAGTGCACGGACTAGCGGCTCACTCACAGATACGCAGTATTTT. Translation: CSARTSGSLTDTQYF.

This clonotype was counted only a few times. This rearrangement joins TRBV28 to TRBJ2-3; D not certain. The CDR3 contains 15 residues. Germline-derived CDR1 and CDR2 are MDHEN and SYDVKM. Trimming cost V 2 bases and J 0 bases, with 9 bases left between them. The CDR3 nucleotides are TGTGCCAGCAGTTTAGGGCGCATTAGCACAGATACGCAGTATTTT. Its protein is CASSLGRISTDTQYF.

The chain recombines TRBV30 with TRBJ1-1; possibly TRBD1 for D (5 bases). Trimming removed 3 bases from V and 5 bases from J, with 13 bases in between. Germline V gene lookup returns CDR1 GTSNPN and CDR2 SVGIG (reference sequence). The CDR3 totals 13 residues. CDR3: CAWRTPGGTEAFF. CDR3 nucleotides: TGTGCCTGGAGGACGCCTGGGGGGACTGAAGCTTTCTTT.